This is a list of T cell receptor beta chains from one sample in a study of blood T cells in healthy people across ages. Via MiXCR, TCRdb re-called the 5' RACE reads, giving one row per CDR3 protein. This table has 600,000 or so distinct CDR3 sequences, under 30% appearing once. Specimen: blood. Receptors were obtained from an elderly woman in good health. The CDR3 runs from the conserved cysteine through the conserved F or W. D genes are given only for firm matches. Not all rows give a size; the values are once, few, many and, for expanded clones, a class.

D gene: -; J gene: TRBJ2-2; clone size: few; V gene: TRBV7-3; CDR3 protein: CASSRSSSRDGTGELFF; CDR3 DNA: TGTGCCAGCAGCCGCAGTTCCTCCAGGGATGGCACCGGGGAGCTGTTTTTT
D gene: TRBD1; J gene: TRBJ1-5; clone size: many; V gene: TRBV4-2; CDR3 protein: CASSPGTGEGTMGSNQPQHF; CDR3 DNA: TGTGCCAGCAGCCCCGGGACAGGTGAAGGGACGATGGGGAGCAATCAGCCCCAGCATTTT
D gene: -; J gene: TRBJ1-2; clone size: -; V gene: TRBV30; CDR3 protein: CAFIKGDNYGYTF; CDR3 DNA: TGTGCCTTCATAAAGGGGGATAACTATGGCTACACCTTC
D gene: TRBD2; J gene: TRBJ2-3; clone size: -; V gene: TRBV7-2; CDR3 protein: CACSSPVGGSTDTHYF; CDR3 DNA: TGTGCCTGCAGCTCCCCTGTCGGGGGGTCTACAGATACGCACTATTTT
D gene: -; J gene: TRBJ1-2; clone size: many; V gene: TRBV21-1; CDR3 protein: CASSKDCPGDGYTF; CDR3 DNA: TGTGCCAGCAGCAAAGATTGTCCAGGGGATGGCTACACCTTC
D gene: TRBD1; J gene: TRBJ2-3; clone size: -; V gene: TRBV2; CDR3 protein: CASSRDRGVTDTQYF; CDR3 DNA: TGTGCCAGCAGCAGGGACAGGGGCGTCACAGATACGCAGTATTTT
D gene: -; J gene: TRBJ2-7; clone size: -; V gene: TRBV11-2; CDR3 protein: CASSVGTPSSYEQYF; CDR3 DNA: TGTGCCAGCAGCGTCGGGACACCAAGCTCCTACGAGCAGTACTTC
D gene: TRBD1; J gene: TRBJ1-2; clone size: -; V gene: TRBV6-5; CDR3 protein: CASSRTGRHGYTF; CDR3 DNA: TGTGCCAGCAGTCGGACAGGGCGCCATGGCTACACCTTC
D gene: -; J gene: TRBJ2-1; clone size: many; V gene: TRBV5-1; CDR3 protein: CASTHRDNEQFF; CDR3 DNA: TGCGCCAGCACCCACCGGGACAATGAGCAGTTCTTC
D gene: -; J gene: TRBJ1-3; clone size: few; V gene: TRBV7-9; CDR3 protein: CASSFMTTTLTGNTIYF; CDR3 DNA: TGTGCCAGCAGCTTTATGACGACAACTCTGACTGGAAACACCATATATTTT
D gene: TRBD1; J gene: TRBJ1-1; clone size: few; V gene: TRBV7-3; CDR3 protein: CASSQTGGYGEAFF; CDR3 DNA: TGTGCCAGCAGCCAGACAGGGGGCTATGGTGAAGCTTTCTTT
D gene: -; J gene: TRBJ1-3; clone size: few; V gene: TRBV6-4; CDR3 protein: CASSEAADILNTIYF; CDR3 DNA: TGTGCCAGCAGTGAAGCAGCGGACATCCTAAACACCATATATTTT
D gene: TRBD1; J gene: TRBJ2-5; clone size: many; V gene: TRBV4-1; CDR3 protein: CASSLGQGSRETQYF; CDR3 DNA: TGCGCCAGCAGCCTTGGACAGGGGAGCCGAGAGACCCAGTACTTC
D gene: TRBD1; J gene: TRBJ2-5; clone size: -; V gene: TRBV24-1; CDR3 protein: CPTSDPGTGGETQYF; CDR3 DNA: TGTCCCACCAGTGATCCCGGGACAGGGGGTGAGACCCAGTACTTC
D gene: -; J gene: TRBJ1-2; clone size: many; V gene: TRBV4-1; CDR3 protein: CASSQDPPAYGYTF; CDR3 DNA: TGCGCCAGCAGCCAAGATCCTCCTGCCTATGGCTACACCTTC
D gene: -; J gene: TRBJ1-2; clone size: -; V gene: TRBV7-2; CDR3 protein: CASSLASSPRGYTF; CDR3 DNA: TGTGCCAGCAGCTTAGCGTCCAGTCCTCGTGGCTACACCTTC
D gene: -; J gene: TRBJ2-6; clone size: -; V gene: TRBV18; CDR3 protein: CASSPDILSGANVLTF; CDR3 DNA: TGTGCCAGCTCACCAGATATACTCTCTGGGGCCAACGTCCTGACTTTC
D gene: -; J gene: TRBJ1-5; clone size: many; V gene: TRBV25-1; CDR3 protein: CASSPKGGTHQPQHF; CDR3 DNA: TGTGCCAGCAGTCCTAAAGGCGGGACCCATCAGCCCCAGCATTTT
D gene: -; J gene: TRBJ2-6; clone size: many; V gene: TRBV18; CDR3 protein: CASSSSMGRGANVLTF; CDR3 DNA: TGTGCCAGCTCATCTTCAATGGGGCGCGGGGCCAACGTCCTGACTTTC
D gene: -; J gene: TRBJ2-7; clone size: -; V gene: TRBV5-1; CDR3 protein: CASSSLQVGLTSEQYF; CDR3 DNA: TGCGCCAGCAGCTCCCTCCAGGTCGGCCTTACGAGCGAGCAGTACTTC
D gene: TRBD1; J gene: TRBJ1-2; clone size: many; V gene: TRBV25-1; CDR3 protein: CASSGGTAVAYTF; CDR3 DNA: TGTGCCAGCAGCGGCGGGACAGCCGTGGCCTACACCTTC
D gene: TRBD1; J gene: TRBJ2-5; clone size: many; V gene: TRBV7-9; CDR3 protein: CASSLKQGRLKETQYF; CDR3 DNA: TGTGCCAGCAGCCTCAAACAGGGGCGTCTAAAAGAGACCCAGTACTTC
D gene: TRBD2; J gene: TRBJ2-7; clone size: -; V gene: TRBV5-4; CDR3 protein: CASSPGLAGADYEQYF; CDR3 DNA: TGTGCCAGCAGCCCCGGACTAGCGGGGGCCGACTACGAGCAGTACTTC
D gene: -; J gene: TRBJ2-3; clone size: many; V gene: TRBV4-2; CDR3 protein: CASSQARGPLTDTQYF; CDR3 DNA: TGTGCCAGCAGCCAAGCCCGGGGGCCGCTCACAGATACGCAGTATTTT
D gene: -; J gene: TRBJ1-1; clone size: few; V gene: TRBV4-1; CDR3 protein: CASSQDRGLLNTEAFF; CDR3 DNA: TGCGCCAGCAGCCAAGATAGAGGACTGTTGAACACTGAAGCTTTCTTT
D gene: TRBD1; J gene: TRBJ1-1; clone size: many; V gene: TRBV5-1; CDR3 protein: CASSLVGTEMNTEAFF; CDR3 DNA: TGCGCCAGCAGCTTGGTCGGGACAGAGATGAACACTGAAGCTTTCTTT
D gene: TRBD2; J gene: TRBJ2-3; clone size: many; V gene: TRBV5-1; CDR3 protein: CASSGGLAGGDTQYF; CDR3 DNA: TGCGCCAGCAGCGGTGGACTAGCCGGCGGAGATACGCAGTATTTT
D gene: -; J gene: TRBJ2-4; clone size: many; V gene: TRBV5-1; CDR3 protein: CASSLAVGNIQYF; CDR3 DNA: TGCGCCAGCAGCTTGGCGGTGGGAAACATTCAGTACTTC
D gene: TRBD2; J gene: TRBJ2-1; clone size: many; V gene: TRBV7-3; CDR3 protein: CASSSRPAGGNYNEQFF; CDR3 DNA: TGTGCCAGCAGCTCACGGCCAGCGGGGGGAAATTACAATGAGCAGTTCTTC
D gene: -; J gene: TRBJ2-6; clone size: few; V gene: TRBV9; CDR3 protein: CASSVGVSPPVLTF; CDR3 DNA: TGTGCCAGCAGCGTAGGGGTGTCTCCCCCCGTCCTGACTTTC
D gene: -; J gene: TRBJ2-7; clone size: -; V gene: TRBV28; CDR3 protein: CASRQSGPNEQYF; CDR3 DNA: TGTGCCAGCAGACAAAGCGGACCCAATGAGCAGTACTTC
D gene: -; J gene: TRBJ1-1; clone size: -; V gene: TRBV12-3/TRBV12-4; CDR3 protein: CASSPREGLEAFF; CDR3 DNA: TGTGCCAGCAGTCCCCGAGAGGGACTTGAAGCTTTCTTT
D gene: TRBD2; J gene: TRBJ2-5; clone size: -; V gene: TRBV2; CDR3 protein: CASTGLAGAQETQYF; CDR3 DNA: TGTGCCAGCACTGGACTAGCGGGAGCACAAGAGACCCAGTACTTC
D gene: TRBD1; J gene: TRBJ2-6; clone size: -; V gene: TRBV5-6; CDR3 protein: CASSPGTGIRSGANVLTF; CDR3 DNA: TGTGCCAGCAGCCCGGGGACAGGGATTCGTTCTGGGGCCAACGTCCTGACTTTC
D gene: -; J gene: TRBJ2-3; clone size: many; V gene: TRBV7-9; CDR3 protein: CASSPMVITDTQYF; CDR3 DNA: TGTGCCAGCAGCCCGATGGTTATCACAGATACGCAGTATTTT
D gene: TRBD2; J gene: TRBJ2-3; clone size: many; V gene: TRBV7-2; CDR3 protein: CASRVLAGGPDTQYF; CDR3 DNA: TGTGCCAGCAGGGTACTAGCGGGGGGTCCAGATACGCAGTATTTT
D gene: -; J gene: TRBJ2-5; clone size: many; V gene: TRBV27; CDR3 protein: CASSSPGRGQETQYF; CDR3 DNA: TGTGCCAGCTCCTCTCCGGGAAGGGGGCAAGAGACCCAGTACTTC
D gene: -; J gene: TRBJ1-4; clone size: -; V gene: TRBV12-3/TRBV12-4; CDR3 protein: CASSKMGNLGEKLFF; CDR3 DNA: TGTGCCAGCAGTAAAATGGGCAATTTGGGCGAAAAACTGTTTTTT
D gene: -; J gene: TRBJ1-5; clone size: many; V gene: TRBV15; CDR3 protein: CATSREGSHQPQHF; CDR3 DNA: TGTGCCACCAGCAGAGAGGGGAGCCATCAGCCCCAGCATTTT
D gene: TRBD1; J gene: TRBJ2-2; clone size: -; V gene: TRBV12-5; CDR3 protein: CASGSGTGVTGELFF; CDR3 DNA: TGTGCTAGTGGTTCCGGGACAGGGGTCACCGGGGAGCTGTTTTTT
D gene: TRBD1; J gene: TRBJ2-2; clone size: few; V gene: TRBV20-1; CDR3 protein: CSAGRTGNTGELFF; CDR3 DNA: TGCAGTGCTGGACGGACAGGGAACACCGGGGAGCTGTTTTTT
D gene: -; J gene: TRBJ2-7; clone size: many; V gene: TRBV30; CDR3 protein: CAWSVLGRKGEQYF; CDR3 DNA: TGTGCCTGGAGTGTACTCGGCAGGAAAGGGGAGCAGTACTTC
D gene: TRBD2; J gene: TRBJ2-3; clone size: -; V gene: TRBV20-1; CDR3 protein: CSARAGARSADTQYF; CDR3 DNA: TGCAGTGCCAGAGCGGGGGCTCGGTCGGCAGATACGCAGTATTTT
D gene: TRBD2; J gene: TRBJ2-3; clone size: -; V gene: TRBV7-2; CDR3 protein: CASRQLAGSTDTQYF; CDR3 DNA: TGTGCCAGCAGACAACTAGCGGGGAGCACAGATACGCAGTATTTT
D gene: TRBD1; J gene: TRBJ1-1; clone size: many; V gene: TRBV5-1; CDR3 protein: CASSQGQGSTEAFF; CDR3 DNA: TGCGCCAGCAGCCAGGGACAGGGAAGCACTGAAGCTTTCTTT
D gene: TRBD1; J gene: TRBJ1-1; clone size: many; V gene: TRBV29-1; CDR3 protein: CSVAGQRNTEAFF; CDR3 DNA: TGCAGCGTTGCGGGACAGAGGAACACTGAAGCTTTCTTT
D gene: -; J gene: TRBJ1-4; clone size: -; V gene: TRBV15; CDR3 protein: CATSRPQGKEEKLFF; CDR3 DNA: TGTGCCACCAGCAGACCCCAGGGGAAAGAGGAAAAACTGTTTTTT
D gene: -; J gene: TRBJ1-2; clone size: -; V gene: TRBV7-9; CDR3 protein: CASSPVTDGGGYTF; CDR3 DNA: TGTGCCAGCAGCCCCGTGACGGACGGAGGGGGCTACACCTTC
D gene: -; J gene: TRBJ2-3; clone size: many; V gene: TRBV7-9; CDR3 protein: CASSLEGKGTDTQYF; CDR3 DNA: TGTGCCAGCAGCTTGGAGGGGAAAGGCACAGATACGCAGTATTTT
D gene: -; J gene: TRBJ2-3; clone size: -; V gene: TRBV2; CDR3 protein: CAQGGHLTDTQYF; CDR3 DNA: TGTGCCCAAGGGGGGCACCTCACAGATACGCAGTATTTT
D gene: TRBD1; J gene: TRBJ1-6; clone size: -; V gene: TRBV12-3/TRBV12-4; CDR3 protein: CASSLERQGVTLHF; CDR3 DNA: TGTGCCAGCAGTTTAGAAAGACAGGGGGTTACCCTCCACTTT
D gene: TRBD1; J gene: TRBJ2-3; clone size: many; V gene: TRBV6-2/TRBV6-3; CDR3 protein: CASSYLGQGAYTQYF; CDR3 DNA: TGTGCCAGCAGTTACCTCGGACAGGGGGCTTATACGCAGTATTTT